This TCR beta chain was recorded in a study of shared clonotypes between healthy human individuals. For this clone: Its target is not known.

Naive CD8 cells lacked CD45RO and underwent positive selection for CCR7, leaving out terminally differentiated effector memory CD45RA+ cells. Whole-study findings and limits: Sampling involved blood alone; tissue repertoires likely differ. Sharing across four donors was highest in naive CD4 (about 5%) and lowest in memory CD8 (around 0.4%).

V lost 3 bases to trimming and J lost 8 bases, with 9 bases between them. This CDR3 has 12 amino acids. Germline V lookup: CDR1 SGHRS, CDR2 YFSETQ. Investigators spread the genomic DNA of each subset evenly over several immunoSEQ plates. TCRdb keeps only in-frame clones here, not all; method: immunoSEQ multiplex PCR. Here the sample spans some 740,000 clones, nearly 95% being singletons. This clonotype was obtained from a man under 40 in good health. The specimen sequenced was naive CD8+ T cells sorted from blood. The chain has TRBV5-1 and TRBJ2-1; D gene ambiguous. The DNA of the CDR3 is TGCGCCAGCAGCTGGCAAGACGATGAGCAGTTCTTC. Translation gives CASSWQDDEQFF.